This T cell receptor beta chain is from a study of tumor-infiltrating lymphocytes in primary liver carcinoma. Looking at the study overall: Samples returned roughly 3.5 to 8 million productive TCRbeta reads each. Read depth did not differ significantly between tissue types. The study, taken as a whole, reports: The difference in top-250-clone fraction between tumors and blood was significant, favoring tumors (p = 0.039).

Production of TCR beta cDNA used around 500 ng total RNA together with a constant-region primer. Each TCR beta library was derived from three nested multiplex PCR rounds that employed slightly modified ARM-PCR. MiXCR, run by TCRdb on the multiplex PCR reads, gives a single entry per CDR3 protein. This sample has roughly 80,000 distinct CDR3 sequences, with 65% to 80% found just once. DNA and RNA were both co-extracted from 20-30 mg of bulk tissue that had not been sorted. No patient had received treatment, and all had chronic HBV infection. Each tumor sample had over 75% viable tumor cells. This clonotype was observed a few times. Its antigen is as yet unknown. This may stem from a read error, because a much larger clone lies one nucleotide away. Input material: liver tumor tissue from sampling region 1. Subset denoted: tumor region T1, superior pole. The receptor was derived from a middle-aged man with primary liver carcinoma and hepatitis B virus infection.

The CDR3 reads CAISGQSSYNEQFF. DNA of the CDR3: TGTGCCATCAGTGGACAAAGCTCCTACAATGAGCAGTTCTTC. The V gene is TRBV10-3, the J gene TRBJ2-1; D is ambiguous. Trimming stripped 4 bases from V and 0 bases from J, with 7 bases between. CDR1 ENHRY and CDR2 SYGVKD come from the germline V gene. The CDR3 runs to 14 residues.